This entry lists 14 T cell receptor beta chains sequenced from one sample in a study of post-analysis software for immune sequencing data. Overall study results and limits: Relative to controls, patients had about 5 TRBV segments at higher frequency, with TRBV5-6, TRBV5-1 and TRBV20-1 among these.

No cognate antigen is known for these TCRs. Prepared TCR beta cDNA libraries contained unique molecular identifiers. In TCRdb, the PCR reads were re-called with MiXCR into one record per CDR3 protein. The sample lists roughly 800,000 distinct CDR3 sequences, roughly 27% occurring once. Sequenced: blood. The origin of the receptors is a girl aged 5-17 years with multiple sclerosis.

CDR3 loop: CASSSWDRDFRDTQYF. CDR3 nucleotide sequence: TGTGCCAGCAGCTCCTGGGACAGGGATTTTAGAGATACGCAGTATTTT. The chain links TRBV7-9 to TRBJ2-3; 9 bases are a match to TRBD1. Germline V lookup: CDR1 SEHNR, CDR2 FQNEAQ (reference sequence). There are 16 residues in the CDR3. Losses at the gene ends were 4 bases for V and 5 bases for J; bases not matched to a gene: 10.

The V and J genes are TRBV3-1 and TRBJ2-1, with 7 bases fitting TRBD1. V gave up 1 base and J gave up 0 bases; unmatched junction bases: 3. This CDR3 comprises 16 residues. CDR1 LGHDT and CDR2 YNNKEL come from the germline V gene (reference sequence). For the CDR3, the DNA is TGTGCCAGCAGCCAAGGACAGGGCTTCTCCTACAATGAGCAGTTCTTC. Protein sequence: CASSQGQGFSYNEQFF.

This clonotype was observed a few times. This sequence joins TRBV7-2 and TRBJ2-7; 13 nucleotides line up with TRBD2. CDR1 and CDR2 from the germline V gene are SGHTA and FQGNSA. This CDR3 comprises 16 residues. V lost 4 bases to trimming and J lost 2 bases; unmatched junction nucleotides: 5. CDR3 DNA sequence: TGTGCCAGCAGCTCCGGACTAGCGGGAGCGGCCTACGAGCAGTACTTC. Its protein product is CASSSGLAGAAYEQYF.

This clonotype has more than one count but fewer than ten. The J gene is TRBJ2-1, the V gene TRBV2, with D perhaps given as TRBD1 or TRBD2 (6 bases each). This CDR3 spans 16 amino acids. V was pared by 5 bases and J by 7 bases, with 21 bases between. Germline-derived CDR1 and CDR2 are SNHLY and FYNNEI. CDR3 region: CASSPTTGGATNEQFF. The CDR3 region has the DNA TGTGCCAGCAGTCCTACGACCGGGGGCGCAACTAATGAGCAGTTCTTC.

This clonotype was counted at least ten times. The V gene is TRBV29-1, the J gene TRBJ2-5; weak D call: TRBD1 (6 bases). This CDR3 has 13 amino acids. Between the trimmed V and J ends, which lost 5 bases and 4 bases, there was a span of 14 bases. The germline CDR1 and CDR2 sequences are SQVTM and ANQGSEA. The CDR3 loop reads CSVMTGSAETQYF. The CDR3 bases are TGCAGCGTTATGACAGGTTCGGCAGAGACCCAGTACTTC.

A single count supports this clonotype. The chain employs TRBV27 and TRBJ1-1; tentatively, D is TRBD1 (6 bases). This CDR3 is 14 amino acids long. The V gene lost 3 bases and the J gene lost 4 bases, with 12 bases spanning the gap. CDR1 and CDR2 from the germline V gene are MNHEY and SMNVEV (reference sequence). The CDR3 DNA is TGTGCCAGCAGTTTCGGGGGCGCGAGCACTGAAGCTTTCTTT. The encoded protein is CASSFGGASTEAFF.

The V call is TRBV5-1, the J call TRBJ2-7, with 11 nucleotides matching TRBD2. Germline assignment: CDR1 SGHRS and CDR2 YFSETQ. J gave up 6 bases and V 1 base, and 6 bases lay outside the gene matches. The CDR3 contains 15 residues. CDR3 DNA: TGCGCCAGCAGCTTGACTAGCGGGAGCCCTCGCGAGCAGTACTTC. It specifies CASSLTSGSPREQYF.

This clonotype was observed a handful of times. This chain uses TRBV15 with TRBJ1-6; D might be TRBD1 (6 bases). The ends were cut back, 0 bases at V and 13 bases at J, with 13 bases in the middle. Per germline, CDR1 LNHNV and CDR2 YYDKDF (reference sequence). The CDR3 runs to 14 residues. CDR3 DNA: TGTGCCACCAGCAGAGATGGGTACAGGGATCCCCTCCACTTT. Translation gives CATSRDGYRDPLHF.

This clonotype came up once. The V call is TRBV9, the J call TRBJ2-1; 9 nucleotides agree with TRBD2. Germline CDR1 is SGDLS and CDR2 is YYNGEE. The CDR3 is made up of 15 amino acids. V gave up 0 bases and J gave up 2 bases; unmatched junction bases: 0. In DNA, the CDR3 is TGTGCCAGCAGCGTAGGGACTAGCGCCTACAATGAGCAGTTCTTC. Protein sequence: CASSVGTSAYNEQFF.

CDR3 sequence reads: CASREGSSYNSPLHF. CDR3 DNA sequence: TGTGCCAGCAGAGAGGGCAGCTCCTATAATTCACCCCTCCACTTT. The chain couples TRBV7-8 to TRBJ1-6; no definite D call. Germline CDR1 SGHVS, CDR2 FQNEAQ. This CDR3 region has 15 residues. V gave up 6 bases and J gave up 0 bases, with 9 bases separating them.

The rearrangement links TRBV20-1 to TRBJ2-7; unclear D gene. From germline, CDR1 is DFQATT and CDR2 SNEGSKA (reference sequence). Trimming shortened V by 8 bases and J by 1 base, and 24 bases separated the two germline ends. The CDR3 length is 16 residues. The DNA for the CDR3 is TGCAGTACCCCTGTGGCACCTCCACGCCTTTCCTACGAGCAGTACTTC. Its translation is CSTPVAPPRLSYEQYF.

This clonotype was seen just once. J is TRBJ2-2 and V is TRBV24-1; D is undetermined. This CDR3 spans 13 amino acids. V lost 4 bases and J 3 bases, leaving 5 bases between the germline ends. Germline V lookup: CDR1 KGHDR, CDR2 SFDVKD. The CDR3 spells CATSERYTGELFF. The CDR3, as DNA: TGTGCCACCAGTGAGCGTTACACCGGGGAGCTGTTTTTT.

This clonotype was observed many times. The rearrangement joins TRBV6-5 to TRBJ2-7; D perhaps matches TRBD1 (5 bases). This CDR3 region has 13 residues. The germline CDR1 and CDR2 sequences are MNHEY and SVGAGI. The V gene lost 0 bases and the J gene lost 9 bases, with 12 bases spanning the gap. DNA for the CDR3: TGTGCCAGCAGTTACTCGATAGGGGCAGGGCAGTACTTC. Its translation: CASSYSIGAGQYF.

This clonotype appeared a few times. The chain carries TRBV5-1 and TRBJ1-6, with D uncertain. V shed 0 bases and J shed 10 bases, with 8 bases lying between them. Looked up from germline, CDR1 is SGHRS and CDR2 is YFSETQ. This CDR3 spans 13 amino acids. In nucleotides, the CDR3 is TGCGCCAGCAGCTTGGCCTTAAGGTCACCCCTCCACTTT. Encoded protein: CASSLALRSPLHF.